The 31 T cell receptor beta chains listed next were all sequenced from one sample in a study of blood T cell repertoires in COVID-19 (dated by TCRdb to 2018 to 2020). Receptor amplification or capture employed the immunoSEQ multiplex PCR assay. TCRdb mirrors the immuneACCESS table, restricted to in-frame sequences. Some clones are absent from its copies; in checked studies, under half trace to an unresolved V gene, and the reason for the others is unknown. This sample has approximately 330,000 clones in its table, and 80% to 90% of those were observed once. The biggest ten clones account for roughly 4% of the sample. Specimen: PBMCs or T cells enriched from blood (not recorded which). These receptors all come from a woman between 35 and 50 years old with acute COVID-19.

The J gene is TRBJ1-4, the V gene TRBV18; D is undetermined. Germline-derived CDR1 and CDR2 are KGHSH and LQKENI. This CDR3 is 13 amino acids long. The V end was cut by 6 bases, the J end by 2 bases, with 7 bases between. The CDR3 DNA sequence: TGTGCCAGCTCGGGGAGGACTAATGAAAAACTGTTTTTT. Translation: CASSGRTNEKLFF.

J is TRBJ2-5 and V is TRBV4-1, with D perhaps matching TRBD1 (6 bases). The germline CDR1 and CDR2 sequences are MGHRA and YSYEKL. V gave up 2 bases and J gave up 3 bases, with 10 bases separating them. CDR3 length: 14 amino acids. CDR3 DNA: TGCGCCAGCAGCCAATTTAACAGGGAAGAGACCCAGTACTTC. This translates into CASSQFNREETQYF.

The rearrangement links TRBV23-1 to TRBJ1-5, with 7 positions matching TRBD1. TRBV23-1 is an ORF for which the function is uncertain. Trimming at V came to 6 bases and at J to 5 bases, leaving 7 bases not matched to a gene. The CDR3 has 14 amino acids. DNA of the CDR3: TGCGCCAGCAGCCGGACAGGCCGTGATCAGCCCCAGCATTTT. Protein sequence: CASSRTGRDQPQHF.

The chain joins TRBV7-2 to TRBJ1-5; D not certain. This CDR3 region has 13 residues. In germline, CDR1 is SGHTA, CDR2 FQGNSA. Trimming stripped 1 base from V and 9 bases from J, with 10 bases between. The CDR3 DNA sequence: TGTGCCAGCAGCTTAGGGAGGGCTTGGCCCCAGCATTTT. It is translated as CASSLGRAWPQHF.

The V gene is TRBV9, the J gene TRBJ1-6; D ambiguous. Trimming cost V 0 bases and J 10 bases, with 11 bases left between them. The CDR3 length is 14 residues. Germline CDR1 is SGDLS and CDR2 is YYNGEE. The CDR3 bases are TGTGCCAGCAGCGTAGAATATGATGGCTCACCCCTCCACTTT. Translation: CASSVEYDGSPLHF.

CDR3 coding DNA: TGTGCCAGCAGCTTGTGGAGCGATAGGATCCTCTATGGCTACACCTTC. Protein sequence: CASSLWSDRILYGYTF. The chain carries TRBV5-8 and TRBJ1-2; no definite D call. This CDR3 contains 16 residues. The V gene's germline CDR1 is SGHTS and CDR2 YDEGEE. V shed 1 base and J shed 4 bases, with 17 bases lying between them.

J is TRBJ1-4 and V is TRBV3-1 (or the pseudogene TRBV3-2); a possible D gene is TRBD1 (5 bases). The CDR3 extends over 13 amino acids. V was pared by 0 bases and J by 6 bases, with 5 bases between. CDR1 and CDR2 from the germline V gene are LGHDT and YNNKEL (reference sequence). The CDR3 loop is CASSQEQDEKLFF. CDR3 DNA sequence: TGTGCCAGCAGCCAAGAACAGGATGAAAAACTGTTTTTT.

The V gene is TRBV7-2, the J gene TRBJ1-1; 9 bases map to TRBD1. The J segment lost 7 bases and the V segment lost 5 bases, leaving 5 bases of the junction unmatched. CDR1 is SGHTA and CDR2 is FQGNSA in the germline V gene. The CDR3 length is 13 residues. This CDR3 is CASSERDRVEAFF. The DNA for the CDR3 is TGTGCCAGCAGCGAACGGGACAGGGTTGAAGCTTTCTTT.

This clone appeared once. The chain employs TRBV6-5 and TRBJ2-7, with TRBD2 matching over 12 bases. Germline V lookup: CDR1 MNHEY, CDR2 SVGAGI. The length of the CDR3 is 15 residues. The V gene end was trimmed by 7 bases and the J gene end by 8 bases; junction bases not matched to a gene: 12. The chain's CDR3 is CASTISLAGGSKQYF. The CDR3 coding sequence is TGTGCCAGCACCATCAGCCTAGCGGGAGGGTCTAAGCAGTACTTC.

This chain uses TRBV19 with TRBJ1-2; no clear D. CDR1 is LNHDA and CDR2 is SQIVND in the germline V gene (reference sequence). V was shortened by 6 bases and J by 8 bases, with 13 bases between the two germline ends. The CDR3 spans 12 residues. The CDR3 sequence: CASSDLGKGYTF. The DNA of the CDR3 is TGTGCCAGTAGCGACCTCGGGAAGGGCTACACCTTC.

The chain has TRBV19 and TRBJ2-1, with TRBD2 matching 12 bases. CDR1 is LNHDA and CDR2 is SQIVND in the germline V gene (reference sequence). CDR3 length: 16 residues. The trim removed 6 bases at V and 7 bases at J, leaving 10 bases unmatched. CDR3 nucleotides: TGTGCCAGTAGATTACTAGCGGGAGGTATTAGGAATGAGCAGTTCTTC. This sequence encodes CASRLLAGGIRNEQFF.

The rearrangement joins TRBV21-1 to TRBJ1-2; no DNA check was done on the table's D call, TRBD1. TRBV21-1 is a listed pseudogene. This CDR3 contains 14 residues. The CDR3 loop is CASKRQGASYGYTF. Written as DNA, the CDR3 is TGTGCCAGCAAAAGACAGGGCGCGAGCTATGGCTACACCTTC.

The chain is built from TRBV4-3 and TRBJ2-1; 14 bases map to TRBD2. Trimming removed 3 bases from V and 0 bases from J; junction bases left unmatched: 4. CDR3 length: 18 residues. Germline loops: CDR1 LGHNA, CDR2 YSLEER. As DNA, the CDR3 is TGCGCCAGCAGCCAGACCGGGACTAGCGGGAGCTCCTACAATGAGCAGTTCTTC. Its protein product is CASSQTGTSGSSYNEQFF.

CDR3: CASSQRWTSGFSTDTQYF. The CDR3 DNA follows: TGTGCCAGCAGCCAACGGTGGACTAGCGGGTTTAGCACAGATACGCAGTATTTT. The V call is TRBV14, the J call TRBJ2-3; 11 bases line up with TRBD2. The length of the CDR3 is 18 residues. Germline V gene data show CDR1 as SGHDN and CDR2 as FVKESK. V shed 2 bases and J 0 bases; nucleotides not matched to a gene: 7. Using reference TRBV14 and TRBJ2-3 for the parts outside the CDR3, the full variable domain is EAGVTQFPSHSVIEKGQTVTLRCDPISGHDNLYWYRRVMGKEIKFLLHFVKESKQDESGMPNNRFLAERTGGTYSTLKVQPAELEDSGVYFCASSQRWTSGFSTDTQYFGPGTRLTVL.

The CDR3 loop is CASRAPSGVWQETQYF. CDR3 DNA: TGTGCCAGCAGAGCCCCTAGCGGGGTTTGGCAAGAGACCCAGTACTTC. The chain is built from TRBV2 and TRBJ2-5; TRBD2 aligns across 9 bases. The germline gives CDR1 SNHLY, CDR2 FYNNEI. This CDR3 is built from 16 residues. After removal of 6 bases from V and 2 bases from J, the junction contained 10 bases not matched to a gene.

V gene TRBV28 combines with J gene TRBJ2-3; 10 positions match TRBD1. The CDR3 is 16 amino acids. Germline CDR1 is MDHEN and CDR2 is SYDVKM. The ends lost 3 bases at V and 2 bases at J; junction bases unmatched: 5. The CDR3 DNA reads TGTGCCAGCAGTTTGATCGGGACAGGGGACACAGATACGCAGTATTTT. It specifies CASSLIGTGDTDTQYF.

The rearrangement links TRBV5-1 to TRBJ1-2, with 7 bases matching TRBD1. Trimming cost V 2 bases and J 3 bases; bases outside gene matches: 7. The germline gives CDR1 SGHRS, CDR2 YFSETQ. CDR3 size: 15 residues. The CDR3 DNA follows: TGCGCCAGCAGCTTATACTCCGGGACAGACTATGGCTACACCTTC. Translating gives CASSLYSGTDYGYTF.

This clone occurred once. The CDR3 DNA reads TGTGCCAGCAGTGCCTTAGACAGGGTTGGAAACACCATATATTTT. Protein sequence: CASSALDRVGNTIYF. The rearrangement uses TRBV25-1 and TRBJ1-3; 7 bases are a match to TRBD1. Per the germline V gene, CDR1 is MGHDK and CDR2 is SYGVNS. The CDR3 contains 15 residues. Germline trimming cut 4 bases from V and 3 bases from J; bases unmatched to any gene: 6.

This chain connects TRBV18 to TRBJ1-4; D not certain. CDR1 is KGHSH, CDR2 LQKENI, per germline. The CDR3 is 12 residues long. Between the trimmed V and J ends, which lost 6 bases and 3 bases, there was a span of 5 bases. The CDR3 DNA follows: TGTGCCAGCTCGAGTTCTAATGAAAAACTGTTTTTT. Its protein is CASSSSNEKLFF.

The rearrangement uses TRBV6-5 and TRBJ1-2; TRBD1 matches at 10 bases. Looked up from germline, CDR1 is MNHEY and CDR2 is SVGAGI. The CDR3 sequence is 14 residues long. V lost 6 bases and J lost 6; bases outside the gene matches: 7. The CDR3 here is CASSPRQGADGYTF. DNA of the CDR3: TGTGCCAGCAGCCCACGACAGGGGGCGGATGGCTACACCTTC.

The CDR3 coding sequence is TGTGCCACAAAGGGAGTCGGGAACACTGAAGCTTTCTTT. Translated, it gives CATKGVGNTEAFF. The chain joins TRBV25-1 to TRBJ1-1, with no clear D. This CDR3 contains 13 residues. With 10 bases removed from V and 1 base from J, the gap between germline ends came to 13 bases. Germline CDR1 and CDR2: MGHDK and SYGVNS.

This chain links TRBV15 with TRBJ2-5; TRBD2 aligns across 10 bases. This CDR3 has 17 residues. Germline CDR1 LNHNV, CDR2 YYDKDF (reference sequence). V lost 4 bases and J lost 0; bases outside the gene matches: 8. The CDR3 DNA follows: TGTGCCACCAGCACGATAGCGGGAGGAACGTACCAAGAGACCCAGTACTTC. Its translation is CATSTIAGGTYQETQYF.

The V and J genes are TRBV9 and TRBJ2-3; no clear D. The CDR3 consists of 17 residues. Germline V gives CDR1 SGDLS, CDR2 YYNGEE. Trimming removed 0 bases from V and 0 bases from J, with 14 bases in between. Written as DNA, the CDR3 is TGTGCCAGCAGCGTAGCTACGTCAGCGTTAAGCACAGATACGCAGTATTTT. Translation gives CASSVATSALSTDTQYF. Looking up the rest from reference TRBV9 and TRBJ2-3 gives the full variable domain: DSGVTQTPKHLITATGQRVTLRCSPRSGDLSVYWYQQSLDQGLQFLIQYYNGEERAKGNILERFSAQQFPDLHSELNLSSLELGDSALYFCASSVATSALSTDTQYFGPGTRLTVL.

The chain links TRBV7-2 to TRBJ2-7; TRBD1 agrees at 7 bases. The CDR3 is made up of 16 amino acids. The V gene's germline CDR1 is SGHTA and CDR2 FQGNSA. Trimming cost V 5 bases and J 4 bases; bases outside gene matches: 14. The CDR3 region has the DNA TGTGCCAGCAGCCGGGACAGTCTGGGAGCCCTGTACGAGCAGTACTTC. Translation: CASSRDSLGALYEQYF.

The chain uses TRBV12-3 or TRBV12-4 and TRBJ1-5, with D unclear. With 3 bases removed from V and 4 bases from J, the gap between germline ends came to 7 bases. The CDR3 extends over 13 amino acids. Here the CDR3 reads CASSFTVNQPQHF. The CDR3 region has the DNA TGTGCCAGCAGTTTCACAGTGAATCAGCCCCAGCATTTT.

This clone has just one count. The chain carries TRBV7-3 and TRBJ2-3, with TRBD2 as a possible D gene (5 bases). V was shortened by 2 bases and J by 8 bases, with 20 bases between the two germline ends. The length of the CDR3 is 16 residues. CDR1 SGHTA and CDR2 FQGTGA come from the germline V gene. CDR3 sequence (DNA): TGTGCCAGCAGCTTAGGAACTAGTCGTGTTACCGGTACGCAGTATTTT. Amino acids: CASSLGTSRVTGTQYF.

The V gene is TRBV3-1 (or the pseudogene TRBV3-2), the J gene TRBJ1-3; D is undetermined. V was shortened by 6 bases and J by 2 bases, with 14 bases between the two germline ends. CDR3 length: 15 residues. Germline V gene data show CDR1 as LGHDT and CDR2 as YNNKEL (reference sequence). In DNA form, the CDR3 reads TGTGCCAGCAGGTCGGGAGACACCCCTGGAAACACCATATATTTT. Residues: CASRSGDTPGNTIYF.

The chain combines TRBV5-1 with TRBJ2-6, with D possibly TRBD1 on 6 matching bases. Between the trimmed V and J ends, which lost 2 bases and 0 bases, there was a span of 15 bases. Germline CDR1 is SGHRS and CDR2 is YFSETQ. The length of the CDR3 is 18 residues. The CDR3 bases are TGCGCCAGCAGCTTCGGTCGACAGGTTTACTCTGGGGCCAACGTCCTGACTTTC. Translating it yields CASSFGRQVYSGANVLTF. The complete variable domain, with remaining parts taken from reference TRBV5-1 and TRBJ2-6, reads KAGVTQTPRYLIKTRGQQVTLSCSPISGHRSVSWYQQTPGQGLQFLFEYFSETQRNKGNFPGRFSGRQFSNSRSEMNVSTLELGDSALYLCASSFGRQVYSGANVLTFGAGSRLTVL.

The chain combines TRBV5-4 with TRBJ2-1; 9 bases map to TRBD2. CDR3 length equals 16 residues. Germline CDR1 reads SGHNT; CDR2 reads YYREEE (reference sequence). With 1 base clipped from V and 3 bases from J, the junction kept 5 bases outside the gene matches. The CDR3 sequence: CASSLWAGGSYNEQFF. The CDR3 DNA reads as TGTGCCAGCAGCTTGTGGGCGGGGGGGAGCTACAATGAGCAGTTCTTC. The full variable domain, its missing parts supplied by reference TRBV5-4 and TRBJ2-1, is ETGVTQSPTHLIKTRGQQVTLRCSSQSGHNTVSWYQQALGQGPQFIFQYYREEENGRGNFPPRFSGLQFPNYSSELNVNALELDDSALYLCASSLWAGGSYNEQFFGPGTRLTVL.

This chain links TRBV5-5 with TRBJ2-5, with a tentative D call TRBD2 (6 bases). This CDR3 region has 16 residues. Trimming pared 0 bases from V and 2 bases from J, leaving 14 bases between. The germline gives CDR1 SGHKS, CDR2 YYEKEE (reference sequence). As DNA, the CDR3 is TGTGCCAGCAGCTTGGGAGGGCTGGGGGGACAAGAGACCCAGTACTTC. As protein: CASSLGGLGGQETQYF.

This clone was observed a single time. J is TRBJ1-2 and V is TRBV14, with 8 nucleotides matching TRBD1. The CDR3 loop spans 14 amino acids. The J segment lost 3 bases and the V segment lost 5 bases, leaving 5 bases of the junction unmatched. Germline CDR1 and CDR2: SGHDN and FVKESK. CDR3 coding DNA: TGTGCCAGCAGCAAAGGACAGGGAGACTATGGCTACACCTTC. This sequence encodes CASSKGQGDYGYTF.